This TCR beta chain was identified during a study of cytomegalovirus exposure and HLA in healthy donors. PCR involved 60 Vbeta and 13 Jbeta primers. Assay: immunoSEQ multiplex PCR; the TCRdb copy retains only in-frame clones and omits some. This table holds 110,000 to 150,000 clones, 82% found once. Trimming took 6 bases from V and 4 from J; bases not matched to a gene: 10. The CDR3 is made up of 15 amino acids. Germline V gene data show CDR1 as SGHRS and CDR2 as YFSETQ. Sequenced material: PBMCs. The V call is TRBV5-1, the J call TRBJ2-1; 7 nucleotides match TRBD2. This TCR was recovered from a man aged 18-30 years in good health and CMV-seropositive. The CDR3 is CASTGVGGGYNEQFF. For the CDR3, the DNA is TGCGCCAGCACTGGAGTGGGGGGAGGGTACAATGAGCAGTTCTTC. Full variable domain (remainder filled in from reference TRBV5-1 and TRBJ2-1): KAGVTQTPRYLIKTRGQQVTLSCSPISGHRSVSWYQQTPGQGLQFLFEYFSETQRNKGNFPGRFSGRQFSNSRSEMNVSTLELGDSALYLCASTGVGGGYNEQFFGPGTRLTVL.